This entry features one T cell receptor beta chain sequence. The data were produced by immunoSEQ multiplex PCR, yet TCRdb's version contains in-frame clones alone and is incomplete. The sample yields around 340,000 clones, 70% to 90% seen once. This sample is drawn from a study of Ad26.COV2.S vaccination and SARS-CoV-2 variants. Germline-derived CDR1 and CDR2 are SEHNR and FQNEAQ (reference sequence). The CDR3 has 13 residues. Treatment of the sample: around 19 received Ad26.COV2.S at low or high dose, single or two shots; several received placebo; per-sample allocation not given. Sample collection was performed on day 63 after the first vaccine or placebo injection.

V is TRBV7-9 and J is TRBJ2-3, with 8 bases lining up with TRBD1. The source is a person between 18 and 65 years old who received the Ad26.COV2.S COVID-19 vaccine or a placebo. The source was peripheral blood, collected in a trial of Ad26.COV2.S vaccine versus placebo. CDR3 nucleotides: TGTGCTAGTCGGACAGGGTCCCCAGATACGCAGTATTTT. Its translation is CASRTGSPDTQYF.